This TCR beta chain was documented in a study of beta chain features in type 1 diabetes (dated by TCRdb to 2016 to 2018). As for the study more broadly: Mean age, gender distribution, total cell number and subset yield were not different between patients and healthy donors. Regulatory and stem cell-like memory subsets were obtained from only 8 patients and about 8 healthy donors, while naive and central memory subsets were obtained from all 30 or so donors. The study compared TCRB repertoires of sorted circulating CD4+ T cell subsets between recently diagnosed type 1 diabetes patients and matched healthy donors. Across all samples, roughly 110,000,000 sorted cells were examined, and cell number per subset correlated strongly with RNA yield.

General conclusions and limits of the study: Only small numbers of individuals were included in the HLA sub-analyses, which left unresolved whether HLA type had any influence on TCRB rearrangement. PCR might favor shorter templates, but patient and control samples were amplified and corrected together, so any skew would affect both groups equally. Fewer insertions and more nucleotide deletions at VDJ recombination sites were observed in patients with type 1 diabetes, implying thymic rearrangement abnormalities. Type 1 diabetes patients showed a moderate but significant shortening of TCRB CDR3 length in all four CD4+ subsets. Naive, central memory and regulatory TCRB repertoires appeared more similar among patients than among healthy donors. Because cDNA rather than genomic DNA was sequenced, highly expressing activated cells could have been over-represented, although no difference in activation and CD3 levels was found between groups.

The CDR3 goes from the cysteine to the phenylalanine over 14 residues. This entry keeps only the CDR3 DNA: 42 bases, framed from base 1. V is trimmed back by 1 base and J by 3 bases, and the junction contains 2 bases that no gene match accounts for. According to the germline V gene, CDR1 reads SNHLY and CDR2 reads FYNNEI. In regard to this clone: Its antigen is unknown. No base quality information exists; no much larger clone differs at one position.

The entire isolated RNA was reverse transcribed using the High Capacity cDNA Reverse Transcription Kit, and thus expressed TCRB transcripts were sequenced. Deep immunoSEQ sequencing was performed on naive, central memory and regulatory T cell samples, with an average of about 3.57 million total reads per sample. After sorted cells were lysed in RLT buffer, RNA was extracted with DNase-treated RNeasy Micro or Mini kits, with the choice depending on cell number. To prevent cross-contamination, each cell subset was processed individually, whereas patient and healthy donor samples were processed jointly. Using the immunoSEQ multiplex PCR, TCRB sequences were amplified from cDNA into 87-bp fragments spanning the CDR3 region. Sequencing of the amplicons was performed on the Illumina HiSeq platform. The authors processed their data as follows. Synthetic template baselines were used to correct PCR bias computationally, reads within Hamming distance 2 were collapsed, and singletons that could not be merged were discarded. By aligning reads against IMGT, V, D and J genes, CDR3 length, and insertions or deletions at six rearrangement sites were assigned. Within each subset, clonotype counts were normalized to the number of sorted cells before true diversity and Gini coefficients were calculated with the tcR R package. Repertoire sharing was quantified using the overlap coefficient calculated on TCRB nucleotide sequences. Out-of-frame TCRB sequences from naive cells were analyzed to stand in for the pre-selection repertoire. Held by TCRdb, this immuneACCESS table contains in-frame sequences only and omits some clones. Under half of the omission traces to an unresolved V gene where checked; the cause of the rest is unknown. For V, J and clone size, that table is used; D and trimming come from the DNA. The sample records some 290,000 clones, approximately 24% of which are singletons. The biggest ten clones account for more than 0.009% of the sample.

Each donor gave one peripheral blood draw, averaging around 0.11 L, which was collected into heparinised tubes. Using a panel that included CD45RO, CCR7, CD25, CD127, CD95 and CD27, naive, central memory, regulatory and stem cell-like memory CD4+ T cells were sorted on a BD FACSAria II. Purity was above 95% for every sorted population. PBMCs were separated immediately by Lymphoprep density gradient centrifugation and were stained directly, without being cultured. So that batch effects would be minimized, each experiment stained and sorted samples in pairs, pairing one healthy donor with one patient.

The rearranged chain carries TRBV2 and TRBJ1-2; 7 bases in the junction line up with TRBD1. The sequencing input was naive CD4+ T cells from blood. The label giving this sample's cell subset or site can be read as: true naive CD4+ T cells. This sequence was found in a young woman with type 1 diabetes. The CDR3 reads CASSEEGADYGYTF. The DNA reads TGTGCCAGCAGTGAAGAGGGGGCCGACTATGGCTACACCTTC.